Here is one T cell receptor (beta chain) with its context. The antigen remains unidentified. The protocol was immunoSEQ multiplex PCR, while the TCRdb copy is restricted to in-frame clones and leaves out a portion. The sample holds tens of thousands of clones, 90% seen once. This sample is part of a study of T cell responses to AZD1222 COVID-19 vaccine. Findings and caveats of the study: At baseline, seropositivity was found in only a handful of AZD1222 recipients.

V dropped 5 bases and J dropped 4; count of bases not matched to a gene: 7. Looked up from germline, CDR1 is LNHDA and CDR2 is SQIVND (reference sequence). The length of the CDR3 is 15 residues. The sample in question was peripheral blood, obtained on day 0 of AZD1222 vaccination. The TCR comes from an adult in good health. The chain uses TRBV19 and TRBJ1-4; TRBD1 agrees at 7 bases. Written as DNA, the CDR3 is TGTGCCAGTAGTCACCGGACAGGCGTTAATGAAAAACTGTTTTTT. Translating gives CASSHRTGVNEKLFF.